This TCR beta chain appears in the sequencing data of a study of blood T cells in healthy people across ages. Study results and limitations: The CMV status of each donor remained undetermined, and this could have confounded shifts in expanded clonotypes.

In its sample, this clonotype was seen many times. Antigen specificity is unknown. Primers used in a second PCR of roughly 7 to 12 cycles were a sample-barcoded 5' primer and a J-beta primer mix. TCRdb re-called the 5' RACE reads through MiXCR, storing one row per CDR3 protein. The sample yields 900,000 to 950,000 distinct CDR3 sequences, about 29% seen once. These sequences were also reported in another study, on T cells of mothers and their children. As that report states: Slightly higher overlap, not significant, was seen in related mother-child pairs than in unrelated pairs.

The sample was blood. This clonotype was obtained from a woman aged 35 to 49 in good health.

The DNA of the CDR3 is TGCGCCACCCGAGGGGGGACTAGCGAGAGACAAGAGACCCAGTACTTC. Its translation: CATRGGTSERQETQYF. The rearrangement links TRBV4-1 to TRBJ2-5; 10 bases align to TRBD2. In germline, CDR1 is MGHRA, CDR2 YSYEKL. CDR3 length: 16 residues. Trimming removed 10 bases from V and 2 bases from J; junction bases left unmatched: 13.